This paragraph covers one TCR beta chain sequence. Antigen: not known. The data stem from a study of PD-L1 blockade in urothelial cancer. Broader study findings: Durable-benefit patients showed greater tumor-associated blood clone expansion at 3 weeks.

It was locally advanced or metastatic urothelial carcinoma that patients had. Trimming cost V 2 bases and J 4 bases, with 12 bases left between them. This CDR3 spans 15 amino acids. Germline CDR1 and CDR2: SNHLY and FYNNEI. The method was immunoSEQ multiplex PCR; TCRdb's version includes in-frame clones alone and lacks a portion of them. The sample includes around 40,000 clones, about 89% of them seen just once. The V and J genes are TRBV2 and TRBJ1-5; TRBD1 might be the D (5 bases). The sequencing here drew on PBMCs, taken around atezolizumab (anti-PD-L1) treatment. This receptor was identified in a man in his sixties with urothelial cancer. The CDR3 spells CASSEMGQANQPQHF. CDR3 DNA sequence: TGTGCCAGCAGTGAAATGGGGCAGGCTAATCAGCCCCAGCATTTT.